This TCR beta chain was retrieved from a study of response to subunit inactivated influenza vaccine. General study findings and limits: The authors suggested that few new T cells are recruited per seasonal influenza vaccination.

V lost 5 bases, J lost 8 bases, and 15 bases lay in between. Germline-derived CDR1 and CDR2 are DFQATT and SNEGSKA (reference sequence). The CDR3 has 12 residues. With respect to this clonotype: The antigen remains undetermined.

MiXCR was run by TCRdb on the RT-PCR reads, yielding one entry per CDR3 protein. Among roughly 170,000 distinct CDR3 sequences listed, around 9.2% were seen once. This chain uses TRBV20-1 with TRBJ1-2; D is unresolved. This sequence was found in a man aged 45-65 years who received an inactivated influenza vaccine. The input for sequencing was non-naive T cells sorted from PBMCs, taken on the day of vaccination. The CDR3 protein is CSAWTPRGGYTF. In nucleotides, the CDR3 is TGCAGTGCTTGGACTCCACGCGGGGGCTACACCTTC.